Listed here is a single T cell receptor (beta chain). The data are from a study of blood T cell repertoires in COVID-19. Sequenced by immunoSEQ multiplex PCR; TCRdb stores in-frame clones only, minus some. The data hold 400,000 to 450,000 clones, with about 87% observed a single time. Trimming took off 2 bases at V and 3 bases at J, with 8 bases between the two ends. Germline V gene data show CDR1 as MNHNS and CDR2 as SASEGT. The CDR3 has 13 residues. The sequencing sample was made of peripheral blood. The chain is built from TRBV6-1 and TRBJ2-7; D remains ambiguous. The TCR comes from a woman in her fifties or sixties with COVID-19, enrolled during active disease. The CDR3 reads CASSETRVYEQYF. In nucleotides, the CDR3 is TGTGCCAGCAGTGAAACGCGCGTCTACGAGCAGTACTTC.